The 27 T cell receptor beta chains listed next were all sequenced from one sample in a study of OX40 agonist ivuxolimab in advanced cancers. The method was immunoSEQ multiplex PCR; TCRdb's version includes in-frame clones alone and lacks a portion of them. The sample holds about 36,000 clones, around 73% seen once. The input for sequencing was CD4+ or CD8+ T cells sorted from blood, taken in a trial of the OX40 agonist ivuxolimab. Receptors originate from an adult with an advanced solid tumor such as melanoma, head and neck, liver or kidney cancer.

At least ten counts were recorded for this clone. This chain connects TRBV7-6 to TRBJ2-1; TRBD2 matches at 12 bases. The germline CDR1 and CDR2 sequences are SGHVS and FNYEAQ. The J segment lost 6 bases and the V segment lost 5 bases, leaving 5 bases of the junction unmatched. This CDR3 is 15 amino acids long. The CDR3 spells CASSPTSGRINEQFF. CDR3 DNA: TGTGCCAGCAGCCCGACTAGCGGGAGAATCAATGAGCAGTTCTTC.

This clone was counted a few times. This chain joins TRBV19 and TRBJ1-1; no clear D gene. The germline V gene has CDR1 LNHDA and CDR2 SQIVND (reference sequence). V dropped 6 bases and J dropped 0 bases, with 8 bases sitting between them. The CDR3 covers 13 residues. CDR3: CASRINMNTEAFF. CDR3 in DNA: TGTGCCAGTAGGATTAACATGAACACTGAAGCTTTCTTT.

DNA of the CDR3: TGTGCCAGCAGTCTCCGTTACAGGGGGCCGGGTGAGCAGTACTTC. Translation gives CASSLRYRGPGEQYF. V is TRBV28 and J is TRBJ2-7; 9 bases map to TRBD1. CDR1 MDHEN and CDR2 SYDVKM come from the germline V gene. The CDR3 loop spans 15 amino acids. After removal of 5 bases from V and 7 bases from J, the junction contained 12 bases not matched to a gene.

This chain uses TRBV28 with TRBJ1-2; maybe TRBD1 (5 bases). V lost 3 bases and J 3 bases, leaving 11 bases between the germline ends. The CDR3 sequence is 14 residues long. Per germline, CDR1 MDHEN and CDR2 SYDVKM. CDR3 amino acids: CASSLQGEDYGYTF. The CDR3 bases are TGTGCCAGCAGTTTGCAGGGAGAGGACTATGGCTACACCTTC.

This chain connects TRBV2 to TRBJ1-5; 9 bases are a match to TRBD1. Per the germline V gene, CDR1 is SNHLY and CDR2 is FYNNEI. The CDR3 is 15 amino acids. V shed 6 bases, J shed 5 bases, and the junction held 8 bases outside the gene matches. The chain's CDR3 is CASRGTGTPHQPQHF. CDR3 DNA sequence: TGTGCCAGCAGGGGGACAGGGACCCCGCATCAGCCCCAGCATTTT.

Judged by abundance, this clone is medium-sized. The chain links TRBV7-9 to TRBJ2-7, with 11 positions matching TRBD1. Germline CDR1 and CDR2: SEHNR and FQNEAQ (reference sequence). The CDR3 is 16 residues long. V lost 5 bases, J lost 7 bases, and 13 bases stayed unmatched. DNA of the CDR3: TGTGCCAGCAGCCCACAGGGACAGGGGGGAACGGGGGAGCAGTACTTC. Translated, it gives CASSPQGQGGTGEQYF.

V is TRBV29-1 and J is TRBJ2-7; 11 bases map to TRBD2. With 1 base clipped from V and 3 bases from J, the junction kept 8 bases outside the gene matches. The CDR3 spans 16 residues. Germline V CDR1 and CDR2: SQVTM, ANQGSEA. The CDR3 here is CSVEAITSGGYYEQYF. The CDR3 DNA reads as TGCAGCGTTGAAGCTATAACTAGCGGGGGATACTACGAGCAGTACTTC.

This clone is classed as medium-sized. The rearrangement joins TRBV4-1 to TRBJ2-1; 15 nucleotides agree with TRBD2. CDR3 length: 15 residues. Per the germline V gene, CDR1 is MGHRA and CDR2 is YSYEKL. V dropped 1 base and J dropped 8; count of bases not matched to a gene: 0. The DNA for the CDR3 is TGCGCCAGCAGCCAAGGGACTAGCGGGGGGGATGAGCAGTTCTTC. Its protein is CASSQGTSGGDEQFF.

The chain links TRBV28 to TRBJ2-5; the D gene could be TRBD1 or TRBD2 (5 bases each). Germline-derived CDR1 and CDR2 are MDHEN and SYDVKM. V lost 5 bases and J 2 bases, leaving 15 bases between the germline ends. The CDR3 is 15 amino acids. CDR3 residues: CASSITGRRQETQYF. In nucleotides, the CDR3 is TGTGCCAGCAGTATCACGGGACGGCGACAAGAGACCCAGTACTTC.

A single count supports this clone. The CDR3 here is CASSDGSGSGETQYF. The CDR3 DNA sequence: TGCGCCAGCAGTGATGGTAGCGGGAGTGGGGAGACCCAGTACTTC. The chain has TRBV10-2 and TRBJ2-5; 9 bases are shared with TRBD2. The CDR3 consists of 15 residues. The V segment lost 3 bases and the J segment 5 bases; nucleotides outside the gene matches: 7. CDR1 WSHSY and CDR2 SAAADI come from the germline V gene.

The chain is built from TRBV4-1 and TRBJ2-7, with TRBD1 as a possible D gene (5 bases). This CDR3 has 16 residues. Trimming removed 0 bases at V and 1 base at J, with 13 bases between. Germline-derived CDR1 and CDR2 are MGHRA and YSYEKL. As DNA, the CDR3 is TGCGCCAGCAGCCAAGATCTGAGACAGCTATCCTACGAGCAGTACTTC. It is translated as CASSQDLRQLSYEQYF.

The J gene is TRBJ1-1, the V gene TRBV6-6; D not certain. The V gene lost 0 bases and the J gene lost 2 bases, with 7 bases spanning the gap. Germline V CDR1 and CDR2: MNHNY, SVGAGI (reference sequence). The CDR3 is 14 amino acids. CDR3 sequence: CASSYSRDNTEAFF. The CDR3 DNA reads as TGTGCCAGCAGTTACTCCCGAGACAACACTGAAGCTTTCTTT.

This chain links TRBV2 with TRBJ2-7; D is perhaps TRBD2 (6 bases). The CDR3 consists of 14 residues. V shed 6 bases and J shed 3 bases, with 15 bases lying between them. Germline loops: CDR1 SNHLY, CDR2 FYNNEI. This CDR3 reads CASRPGVADYEQYF. DNA of the CDR3: TGTGCCAGCAGACCCGGGGTAGCGGACTACGAGCAGTACTTC.

CDR3 in amino acids: CASSLFGGQGSEQYF. In DNA, the CDR3 is TGTGCCAGCAGCCTCTTTGGCGGACAGGGGTCTGAGCAGTACTTC. V and J are TRBV9 and TRBJ2-7, with 9 bases fitting TRBD1. The V gene end was trimmed by 4 bases and the J gene end by 7 bases; junction bases not matched to a gene: 12. CDR3 size: 15 residues. CDR1 is SGDLS, CDR2 YYNGEE, per germline. Filled out from reference TRBV9 and TRBJ2-7, the complete variable domain reads DSGVTQTPKHLITATGQRVTLRCSPRSGDLSVYWYQQSLDQGLQFLIQYYNGEERAKGNILERFSAQQFPDLHSELNLSSLELGDSALYFCASSLFGGQGSEQYFGPGTRLTVT.

The J gene is TRBJ1-2, the V gene TRBV7-9; tentatively, D is TRBD1 (6 bases). There are 13 residues in the CDR3. Per the germline V gene, CDR1 is SEHNR and CDR2 is FQNEAQ (reference sequence). Trimming shortened V by 4 bases and J by 8 bases, and 14 bases separated the two germline ends. CDR3 coding DNA: TGTGCCAGCAGCTCCCAGGGGATAGACGGCTACACCTTC. It encodes CASSSQGIDGYTF.

As DNA, the CDR3 is TGTGCCAGCAGCTTGAAACAGGGGGCTAGGGAGACCCAGTACTTC. As protein: CASSLKQGARETQYF. The chain joins TRBV5-6 to TRBJ2-5; 9 bases are a match to TRBD1. CDR3 length: 15 amino acids. J lost 5 bases, V lost 1 base, and 6 bases had no gene match. CDR1 is SGHDT and CDR2 is YYEEEE in the germline V gene.

This chain joins TRBV2 and TRBJ2-1; TRBD1 agrees at 10 bases. With 6 bases clipped from V and 6 bases from J, the junction kept 5 bases outside the gene matches. Germline V CDR1 and CDR2: SNHLY, FYNNEI. CDR3 length: 14 residues. CDR3 amino acids: CASSPGTGVNEQFF. For the CDR3, the DNA is TGTGCCAGCAGCCCCGGGACAGGGGTCAATGAGCAGTTCTTC.

Within the sample, this clone is medium-sized. CDR3 nucleotides: TGCAGCGTTGAGTACGGGTTGACTGAAGCTTTCTTT. Protein sequence: CSVEYGLTEAFF. The gene calls are TRBV29-1 and TRBJ1-1; D gene uncertain. CDR1 and CDR2 from the germline V gene are SQVTM and ANQGSEA. The CDR3 is 12 amino acids. Between the trimmed V and J ends, which lost 3 bases and 5 bases, there was a span of 10 bases.

V gene TRBV29-1 combines with J gene TRBJ2-2; perhaps D is TRBD1 or TRBD2 (5 bases each). Deletions cut 5 bases from V and 1 base from J, with 8 bases between. The germline gives CDR1 SQVTM, CDR2 ANQGSEA. The CDR3 extends over 13 amino acids. CDR3 nucleotides: TGCAGCGTTAGGGGAGTGAACACCGGGGAGCTGTTTTTT. Its protein is CSVRGVNTGELFF.

This chain links TRBV9 with TRBJ2-7; weak D call: TRBD2 (6 bases). Trimming removed 0 bases at V and 3 bases at J, with 10 bases between. From germline, CDR1 is SGDLS and CDR2 YYNGEE. The CDR3 runs 14 residues. CDR3 amino acids: CASSVGSGDYEQYF. The DNA for the CDR3 is TGTGCCAGCAGCGTAGGATCGGGGGACTACGAGCAGTACTTC.

The chain recombines TRBV27 with TRBJ2-3; 8 bases agree with TRBD2. Germline V gene sequence: CDR1 MNHEY, CDR2 SMNVEV (reference sequence). The CDR3 length is 14 residues. V lost 8 bases and J lost 3; bases outside the gene matches: 7. CDR3 sequence (DNA): TGTGCCAGCGGATTAGCGGGGACGACAGATACGCAGTATTTT. This codes for CASGLAGTTDTQYF.

In its sample, this clone was seen a few times. This chain links TRBV2 with TRBJ2-5; D might be TRBD1 or TRBD2, each matching 6 bases. V was pared by 1 base and J by 5 bases, with 14 bases between. The CDR3 extends over 15 amino acids. CDR1 is SNHLY and CDR2 is FYNNEI in the germline V gene. This chain's CDR3 is CASSEGSTRGETQYF. In DNA, the CDR3 is TGTGCCAGCAGTGAAGGGTCGACTAGGGGGGAGACCCAGTACTTC.

The chain has TRBV4-3 and TRBJ1-2; no definite D call. CDR3 length equals 15 residues. Germline CDR1 reads LGHNA; CDR2 reads YSLEER. Trimming shortened V by 3 bases and J by 5 bases, and 16 bases separated the two germline ends. This CDR3 is CASSHTPGDTYGYTF. The DNA of the CDR3 is TGCGCCAGCAGCCACACCCCCGGCGATACTTATGGCTACACCTTC.

This rearrangement joins TRBV4-2 to TRBJ1-2, with 7 bases identical to TRBD1. V dropped 7 bases and J dropped 10; count of bases not matched to a gene: 6. CDR3 size: 11 residues. Germline values: CDR1 LGHNA, CDR2 YNFKEQ. In nucleotides, the CDR3 is TGTGCCAGCAACCTCGACAGGGACTACACCTTC. Translated: CASNLDRDYTF.

The chain joins TRBV25-1 to TRBJ2-7; TRBD1 matches 11 bases. From germline, CDR1 is MGHDK and CDR2 SYGVNS. V lost 3 bases and J lost 3; bases outside the gene matches: 1. There are 14 residues in the CDR3. The CDR3 bases are TGTGCCAGCAGTGAGGGACAGGGGGGCTACGAGCAGTACTTC. Translation gives CASSEGQGGYEQYF.

The count of this clone is one. V is TRBV27 and J is TRBJ2-3; D uncertain. Trimming cost V 4 bases and J 4 bases, with 6 bases left between them. This CDR3 is built from 12 residues. In germline, CDR1 is MNHEY, CDR2 SMNVEV (reference sequence). CDR3 sequence (DNA): TGTGCCAGCAGTTCCTCCCCAGATACGCAGTATTTT. This codes for CASSSSPDTQYF.

The chain couples TRBV6-8 to TRBJ2-7; D could derive from TRBD1 or TRBD2 (6 bases each). Germline CDR1 is MNHGY and CDR2 is SAAAGT. This CDR3 comprises 14 residues. V shed 2 bases and J shed 6 bases, with 14 bases lying between them. CDR3 in DNA: TGTGCCAGCAGTTACGGTCCAGGGGAGGTCGAGCAGTACTTC. Amino acids: CASSYGPGEVEQYF.